One sample yielded the 20 T cell receptor beta chains listed below, sequenced in a study of blood T cell repertoires in COVID-19. Sequencing used immunoSEQ multiplex PCR; TCRdb keeps in-frame clones, though not all of them. The profile covers over 300,000 clones, with around 88% appearing a single time and roughly 1.1% taken by the ten largest. The sequencing input was peripheral blood. These receptor sequences come from a woman aged 45-60 years with acute or convalescent COVID-19.

In nucleotides, the CDR3 is TGTGCCAGTGGGGAGACCGAAAAGGAGGTTGAGCAGTTCTTC. Translating it yields CASGETEKEVEQFF. This chain connects TRBV6-1 to TRBJ2-1, with a weak D call TRBD2 (5 bases). CDR3 length equals 14 residues. Trimming took 9 bases from V and 9 from J, leaving 21 bases between them. Germline CDR1 reads MNHNS; CDR2 reads SASEGT.

The V call is TRBV28, the J call TRBJ1-1; D is undetermined. V lost 4 bases and J lost 0, with 6 bases in between. The CDR3 contains 13 residues. Germline CDR1 is MDHEN and CDR2 is SYDVKM. The CDR3 nucleotides read TGTGCCAGCAGTTATAACATGAACACTGAAGCTTTCTTT. This sequence encodes CASSYNMNTEAFF.

The chain combines TRBV11-1 with TRBJ1-1; 9 nucleotides align to TRBD1. Germline V lookup: CDR1 SGHAT, CDR2 FQDESV (reference sequence). The V and J ends lost 5 bases and 4 bases, in that order; junction bases with no gene match: 5. CDR3 size: 14 residues. The chain's CDR3 is CASSILTGGTEAFF. The CDR3 DNA reads TGTGCCAGCAGCATACTGACAGGGGGCACTGAAGCTTTCTTT.

The CDR3 DNA reads as TGCAGTGCTAGTACCGCGTCCGAGCAGTTCTTC. Translated: CSASTASEQFF. The J gene is TRBJ2-1, the V gene TRBV20-1; D gene uncertain. Trimming removed 3 bases at V and 10 bases at J, with 10 bases between. Looked up from germline, CDR1 is DFQATT and CDR2 is SNEGSKA (reference sequence). This CDR3 is built from 11 residues.

J is TRBJ1-1 and V is TRBV27, with a tentative D call TRBD1 (6 bases). The CDR3 contains 13 residues. The V and J ends lost 3 bases and 8 bases respectively, with 13 bases between them. The germline gives CDR1 MNHEY, CDR2 SMNVEV (reference sequence). The CDR3 spells CASSLGGATEAFF. CDR3 nucleotide sequence: TGTGCCAGCAGTTTGGGGGGGGCGACGGAAGCTTTCTTT.

V and J are TRBV6-4 and TRBJ2-1; no clear D gene. V was shortened by 4 bases and J by 0 bases, with 7 bases between the two germline ends. Per the germline V gene, CDR1 is MRHNA and CDR2 is SNTAGT. This CDR3 contains 14 residues. The CDR3 region has the DNA TGTGCCAGCAGTGTCGATAGCTCCTACAATGAGCAGTTCTTC. Translated: CASSVDSSYNEQFF.

This rearrangement joins TRBV11-2 to TRBJ2-5; 9 positions match TRBD2. This CDR3 contains 15 residues. Trimming removed 10 bases from V and 3 bases from J; junction bases left unmatched: 12. The germline V gene encodes CDR1 SGHAT and CDR2 FQNNGV. CDR3 loop: CANGPETSGKETQYF. For the CDR3, the DNA is TGTGCCAATGGACCAGAGACTAGCGGTAAAGAGACCCAGTACTTC.

The rearrangement uses TRBV6-2 or TRBV6-3 and TRBJ1-2; D not certain. This CDR3 contains 14 residues. Trimming took 2 bases from V and 6 from J, leaving 13 bases between them. Germline CDR1 is MNHEY and CDR2 is SVGEGT. The CDR3 loop is CASSYTRILHGYTF. DNA for the CDR3: TGTGCCAGCAGTTACACCAGGATTCTCCATGGCTACACCTTC.

In this sample, this clone turned up a few times. This chain links TRBV19 with TRBJ2-5, with no clear D. Trimming stripped 3 bases from V and 5 bases from J, with 22 bases between. CDR3 length equals 17 residues. Germline V gene lookup returns CDR1 LNHDA and CDR2 SQIVND (reference sequence). The CDR3 loop reads CASSIRFVSPPSETQYF. The CDR3 region has the DNA TGTGCCAGTAGTATCCGGTTTGTGAGCCCGCCGAGCGAGACCCAGTACTTC.

V and J are TRBV2 and TRBJ1-4, with D possibly being TRBD1 (5 bases). V lost 7 bases and J lost 8, with 14 bases in between. Germline CDR1 reads SNHLY; CDR2 reads FYNNEI. The CDR3 has 13 amino acids. The CDR3 here is CASIRDGGEKLFF. In DNA, the CDR3 is TGTGCCAGCATTCGGGACGGGGGAGAAAAACTGTTTTTT.

This clone was seen more than once but under ten times. The chain employs TRBV6-5 and TRBJ1-2; D remains unclear. Trimming cost V 7 bases and J 5 bases, with 11 bases left between them. The CDR3 runs 12 residues. Germline V CDR1 and CDR2: MNHEY, SVGAGI. Here the CDR3 reads CASTESGYGYTF. In DNA, the CDR3 is TGTGCCAGCACCGAGTCGGGTTATGGCTACACCTTC.

V and J are TRBV25-1 and TRBJ2-5, with unresolved D. CDR3 length equals 13 residues. In germline, CDR1 is MGHDK, CDR2 SYGVNS. V lost 5 bases and J 2 bases, leaving 9 bases between the germline ends. CDR3 DNA sequence: TGTGCCAGCAGTAGATCGGTACAAGAGACCCAGTACTTC. Residues: CASSRSVQETQYF.

The chain has TRBV12-3 or TRBV12-4 and TRBJ2-1; D not certain. This CDR3 is 13 amino acids long. The germline V and J ends were trimmed by 6 bases and 0 bases, with 6 bases remaining between them. The CDR3 DNA reads as TGTGCCAGCAGCCTGAGCTCCTACAATGAGCAGTTCTTC. Protein sequence: CASSLSSYNEQFF.

The rearrangement links TRBV24-1 to TRBJ2-5; D uncertain. The germline CDR1 and CDR2 sequences are KGHDR and SFDVKD. There are 13 residues in the CDR3. With 5 bases removed from V and 5 bases from J, the gap between germline ends came to 11 bases. CDR3: CATSVPPMETQYF. The DNA for the CDR3 is TGTGCCACCAGTGTTCCCCCAATGGAGACCCAGTACTTC.

The chain links TRBV29-1 to TRBJ1-1; the D gene is possibly TRBD1 (5 bases). Trimming shortened V by 1 base and J by 4 bases, and 10 bases separated the two germline ends. Per germline, CDR1 SQVTM and CDR2 ANQGSEA. This CDR3 is 13 amino acids long. The CDR3 is CSVEAGGITEAFF. In DNA, the CDR3 is TGCAGCGTTGAAGCCGGGGGAATCACTGAAGCTTTCTTT.

The chain couples TRBV2 to TRBJ2-7, with D maybe TRBD1 (6 bases). The CDR3 contains 13 residues. Trimming removed 6 bases from V and 7 bases from J, with 16 bases in between. From germline, CDR1 is SNHLY and CDR2 FYNNEI. CDR3 region: CASSKDRFEEQYV. In DNA form, the CDR3 reads TGTGCCAGCAGCAAAGACAGGTTTGAGGAGCAGTACGTC.

The chain has TRBV28 and TRBJ1-5; D is ambiguous. The CDR3 has 15 residues. Trimming left V 3 bases short and J 5 bases short, with 14 bases between. Germline CDR1 reads MDHEN; CDR2 reads SYDVKM. The CDR3 sequence: CASSFPGGGDQPQHF. In nucleotides, the CDR3 is TGTGCCAGCAGTTTCCCTGGAGGAGGAGATCAGCCCCAGCATTTT.

The chain links TRBV19 to TRBJ1-1; D gene uncertain. Germline CDR1 LNHDA, CDR2 SQIVND (reference sequence). The V end was cut by 4 bases, the J end by 1 base, with 7 bases between. CDR3 size: 13 residues. The CDR3 loop is CASSKTENTEAFF. CDR3 nucleotides: TGTGCCAGTAGTAAAACAGAGAACACTGAAGCTTTCTTT.

Of note for this clone: Other DNA sequences in this specimen translate into the identical CDR3. The rearrangement links TRBV7-7 to TRBJ2-7; the D gene is possibly TRBD1 (6 bases). This CDR3 spans 13 amino acids. Trimming stripped 5 bases from V and 7 bases from J, with 15 bases between. Germline CDR1 SSHAT, CDR2 FNYEAQ (reference sequence). The CDR3 DNA sequence: TGTGCCAGCAGCCAGGGGTTAGGTCTAGAGCAGTACGTC. Encoded protein: CASSQGLGLEQYV.

V gene TRBV7-9 combines with J gene TRBJ1-6; D is uncertain. Germline V gene lookup returns CDR1 SEHNR and CDR2 FQNEAQ (reference sequence). This CDR3 has 12 residues. V was shortened by 3 bases and J by 13 bases, with 10 bases between the two germline ends. CDR3 coding DNA: TGTGCCAGCAGCTTCGAAGGAGACCCCCTCCACTTT. It yields the protein CASSFEGDPLHF.